This T cell receptor beta chain was sequenced in a study of T cell responses to AZD1222 COVID-19 vaccine. Study at large: Second-dose recipients at about 4 or about 12 weeks were treated as one pooled group.

J was trimmed by 1 base and V by 5 bases; bases with no gene match: 7. Germline CDR1 and CDR2: MNHEY and SMNVEV (reference sequence). The CDR3 spans 15 residues. Here immunoSEQ multiplex PCR was the method, and the copy in TCRdb shows in-frame clones only, minus some. Of about 110,000 clones listed, around 81% were seen once; the top ten hold roughly 4.5%. About this clone: What it binds is unknown.

General observations from the study: Spike-specific TCR breadth and depth went up after people got two AZD1222 doses. Females made up more of the donors, who were largely white British, and clonal diversity may have come out too low. Regions 160-218 and 743-854 held dominance among vaccine-associated CD4 TCRs, which spanned spike.

The TCR was taken from an adult in good health. The chain is built from TRBV27 and TRBJ1-1; 7 nucleotides match TRBD1. The starting material was peripheral blood, obtained on day 0 of AZD1222 vaccination. The CDR3 reads CASSLKAGGNTEAFF. The CDR3 DNA is TGTGCCAGCAGTCTAAAGGCAGGGGGGAACACTGAAGCTTTCTTT.